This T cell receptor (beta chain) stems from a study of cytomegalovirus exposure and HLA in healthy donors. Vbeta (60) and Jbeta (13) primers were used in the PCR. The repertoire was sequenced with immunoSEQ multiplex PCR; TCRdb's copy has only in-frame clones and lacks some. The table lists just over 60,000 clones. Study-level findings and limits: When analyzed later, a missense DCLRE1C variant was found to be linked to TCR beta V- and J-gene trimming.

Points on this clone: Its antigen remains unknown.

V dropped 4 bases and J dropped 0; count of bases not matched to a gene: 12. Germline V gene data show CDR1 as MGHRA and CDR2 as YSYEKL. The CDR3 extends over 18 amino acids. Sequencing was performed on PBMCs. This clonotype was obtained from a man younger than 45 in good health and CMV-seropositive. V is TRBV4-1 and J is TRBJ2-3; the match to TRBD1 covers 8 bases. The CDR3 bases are TGCGCCAGCAGCCGCGGACAGGGATTATCCCTTAGCACAGATACGCAGTATTTT. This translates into CASSRGQGLSLSTDTQYF.